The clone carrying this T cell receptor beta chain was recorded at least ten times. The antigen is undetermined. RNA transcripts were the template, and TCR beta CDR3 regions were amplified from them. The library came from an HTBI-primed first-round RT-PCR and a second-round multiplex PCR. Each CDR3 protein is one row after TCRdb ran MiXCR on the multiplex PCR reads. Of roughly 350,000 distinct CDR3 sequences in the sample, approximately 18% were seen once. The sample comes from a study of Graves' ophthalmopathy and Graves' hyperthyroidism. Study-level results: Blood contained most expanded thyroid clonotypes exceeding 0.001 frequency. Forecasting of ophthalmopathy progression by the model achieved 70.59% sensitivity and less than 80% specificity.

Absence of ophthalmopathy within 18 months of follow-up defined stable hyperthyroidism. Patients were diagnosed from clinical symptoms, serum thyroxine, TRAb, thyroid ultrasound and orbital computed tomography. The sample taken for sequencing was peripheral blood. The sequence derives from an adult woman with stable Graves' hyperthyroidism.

The CDR3 loop is CASSPRQGLHYGYTF. The CDR3 DNA sequence: TGTGCCAGCAGCCCAAGGCAGGGACTCCACTATGGCTACACCTTC. V usage is TRBV7-2 and J usage is TRBJ1-2, with a weak D call TRBD1 (5 bases). The CDR3 covers 15 residues. With 5 bases removed from V and 3 bases from J, the gap between germline ends came to 16 bases. Germline V gene lookup returns CDR1 SGHTA and CDR2 FQGNSA.